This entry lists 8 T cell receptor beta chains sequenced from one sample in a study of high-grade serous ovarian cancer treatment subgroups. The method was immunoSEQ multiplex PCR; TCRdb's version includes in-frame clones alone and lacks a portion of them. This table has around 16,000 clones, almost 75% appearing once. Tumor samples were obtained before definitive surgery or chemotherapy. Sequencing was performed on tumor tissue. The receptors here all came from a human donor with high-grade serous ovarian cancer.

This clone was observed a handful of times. The CDR3 coding sequence is TGCGCCAGCAGTGAGGACGCCAGAACTAGCACAGATACGCAGTATTTT. This codes for CASSEDARTSTDTQYF. The genes are TRBV10-1 and TRBJ2-3; D call uncertain. This CDR3 has 16 residues. CDR1 WNHNN and CDR2 SYGVQD come from the germline V gene (reference sequence). The V end was cut by 2 bases, the J end by 0 bases, with 12 bases between.

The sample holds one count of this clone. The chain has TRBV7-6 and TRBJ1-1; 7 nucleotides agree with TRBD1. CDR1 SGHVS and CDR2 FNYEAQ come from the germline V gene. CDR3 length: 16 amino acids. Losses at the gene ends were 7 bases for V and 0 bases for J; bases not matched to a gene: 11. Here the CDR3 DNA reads TGTGCCAGCACCACCTCAAGAGGGGGCATGAACACTGAAGCTTTCTTT. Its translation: CASTTSRGGMNTEAFF.

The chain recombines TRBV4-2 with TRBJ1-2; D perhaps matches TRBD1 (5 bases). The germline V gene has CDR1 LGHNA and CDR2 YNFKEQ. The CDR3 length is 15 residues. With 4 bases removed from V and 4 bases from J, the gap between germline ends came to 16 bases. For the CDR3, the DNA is TGTGCCAGCAGCCCCCGGGTGGGGACGGCCTATGGCTACACCTTC. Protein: CASSPRVGTAYGYTF.

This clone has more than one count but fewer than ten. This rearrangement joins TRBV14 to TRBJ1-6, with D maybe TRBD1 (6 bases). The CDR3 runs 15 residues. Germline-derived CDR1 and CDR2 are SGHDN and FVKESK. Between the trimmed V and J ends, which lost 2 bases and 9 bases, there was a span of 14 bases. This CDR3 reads CASSQFLRGGSPLHF. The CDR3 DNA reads TGTGCCAGCAGCCAATTCCTCAGGGGAGGTTCACCCCTCCACTTT.

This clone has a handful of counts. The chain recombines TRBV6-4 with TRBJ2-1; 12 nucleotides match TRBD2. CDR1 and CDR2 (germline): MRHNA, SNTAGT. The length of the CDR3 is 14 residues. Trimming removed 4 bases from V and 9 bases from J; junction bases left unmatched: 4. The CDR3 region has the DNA TGTGCCAGCAGTGCTAGCGGGGGGGCCAGTGAGCAGTTCTTC. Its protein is CASSASGGASEQFF.

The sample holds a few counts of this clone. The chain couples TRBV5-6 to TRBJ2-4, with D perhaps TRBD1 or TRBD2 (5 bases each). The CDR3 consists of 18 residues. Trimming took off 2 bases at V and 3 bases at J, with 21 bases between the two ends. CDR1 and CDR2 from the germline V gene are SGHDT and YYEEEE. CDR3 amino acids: CASSFRVDLALGKNIQYF. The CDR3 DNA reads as TGTGCCAGCAGCTTCAGGGTTGACCTAGCCTTAGGCAAAAACATTCAGTACTTC.

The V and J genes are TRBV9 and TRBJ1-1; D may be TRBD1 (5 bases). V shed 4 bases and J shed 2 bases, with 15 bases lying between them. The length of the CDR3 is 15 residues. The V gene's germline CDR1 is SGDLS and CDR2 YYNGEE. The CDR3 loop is CASSRNPGLNTEAFF. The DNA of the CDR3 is TGTGCCAGCAGCCGCAACCCGGGACTTAACACTGAAGCTTTCTTT.

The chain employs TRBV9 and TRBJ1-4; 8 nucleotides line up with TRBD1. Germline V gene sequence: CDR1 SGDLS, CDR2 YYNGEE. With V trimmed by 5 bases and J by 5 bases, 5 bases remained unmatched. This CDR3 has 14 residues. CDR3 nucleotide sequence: TGTGCCAGCAGGGGGACAGGTCGAAATGAAAAACTGTTTTTT. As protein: CASRGTGRNEKLFF.